This TCR beta chain is drawn from a study of T cell changes during pregnancy in multiple sclerosis. Germline CDR1 is SGHTA and CDR2 is FQGNSA. The CDR3 spans 16 residues. Deletions cut 0 bases from V and 2 bases from J, with 14 bases between. The method was immunoSEQ multiplex PCR; TCRdb's version includes in-frame clones alone and lacks a portion of them. The sample yields about 97,000 clones, over 75% seen once. This clonotype originated in a female donor in good health, enrolled as a control in a pregnancy study. The sequenced sample was peripheral blood, obtained in the second trimester of pregnancy. The genes are TRBV7-2 and TRBJ2-7; D is unresolved. The DNA of the CDR3 is TGTGCCAGCAGCTTAGCGCGCGCTGTCACGACCTACGAGCAGTACTTC. Protein: CASSLARAVTTYEQYF.